This T cell receptor (beta chain) is from a study of blood T cell repertoires in COVID-19. Measured with immunoSEQ multiplex PCR; TCRdb has only the in-frame clones, and not every one. The sample consists of roughly 250,000 clones, about 91% of them appearing once. CDR1 SGDLS and CDR2 YYNGEE come from the germline V gene. V was clipped by 0 bases and J by 7 bases; unmatched bases: 6. CDR3 length: 15 residues. Participants were placed into cohorts based on the clinical history they reported. The sequence was collected from a human donor in a cohort exposed to, infected with or recovered from COVID-19 (not recorded which). The donor label of this sample is uncertain. The chain carries TRBV9 and TRBJ2-1; 8 bases map to TRBD2. Sequenced sample: PBMCs or T cells enriched from blood (not recorded which). This chain's CDR3 is CASSVAYGGANEQFF. Written as DNA, the CDR3 is TGTGCCAGCAGCGTAGCTTACGGGGGGGCTAATGAGCAGTTCTTC.